These 13 T cell receptor beta chains share one sample of origin, sequenced in a study of vaccination and CD4 T cells after COVID-19. The antigens for these receptors are not known. Treatment specified: approximately 11-day PBMC culture with coronavirus spike peptide pools or control peptides (ViraFEST assay). Sequence data for DNA of cultured CD4+ T cells were generated by the Oncomine TCR Beta short-read assay. In TCRdb, the PCR reads were re-called with MiXCR into one record per CDR3 protein. The table includes over 13,000 distinct CDR3 sequences, about 57% detected once. Input material: CD4+ T cells from blood, cultured in vitro. These TCRs come from a human donor who had recovered from COVID-19.

The chain links TRBV27 to TRBJ1-1; 7 nucleotides align to TRBD1. The trim removed 6 bases at V and 1 base at J, leaving 14 bases unmatched. The CDR3 contains 17 residues. Looked up from germline, CDR1 is MNHEY and CDR2 is SMNVEV (reference sequence). The CDR3, as DNA: TGTGCCAGCAGCTCTCTTGGGAGGGGGCGCGGGAACACTGAAGCTTTCTTT. The encoded protein is CASSSLGRGRGNTEAFF.

In its sample, this clonotype is medium-sized. V gene TRBV7-6 combines with J gene TRBJ2-5; D remains unclear. CDR1 and CDR2 from the germline V gene are SGHVS and FNYEAQ. The CDR3 contains 13 residues. V gave up 6 bases and J gave up 8 bases, with 16 bases separating them. The CDR3 DNA reads TGTGCCAGCAGTCCCCCCGGGCTTTTAACCCAGTACTTC. Protein: CASSPPGLLTQYF.

A single count supports this clonotype. This chain links TRBV12-3 or TRBV12-4 with TRBJ2-7; D is perhaps TRBD2 (6 bases). V was trimmed by 2 bases and J by 3 bases, leaving 11 bases between them. The CDR3 is made up of 14 amino acids. CDR3 loop: CASSLREIGYEQYF. The CDR3 DNA sequence: TGTGCCAGCAGTTTACGGGAGATCGGCTACGAGCAGTACTTC.

This clonotype is deemed large (0.1 to 1%). CDR3 amino acids: CASSGSGNLGAQYF. Written as DNA, the CDR3 is TGTGCCAGCAGTGGATCGGGAAACCTGGGGGCCCAGTACTTC. The gene calls are TRBV12-3 or TRBV12-4 and TRBJ2-5; either TRBD1 or TRBD2 may fit D (5 bases each). V was clipped by 5 bases and J by 9 bases, with 19 bases between them. The CDR3 is 14 residues long.

The chain couples TRBV18 to TRBJ1-2; 12 bases align to TRBD1. Per the germline V gene, CDR1 is KGHSH and CDR2 is LQKENI. With V trimmed by 4 bases and J by 7 bases, 13 bases remained unmatched. This CDR3 has 17 residues. Written as DNA, the CDR3 is TGTGCCAGCTCACTCAATGCGCCGGGACAGGGGGCCTTTGGCTACACCTTC. Protein product: CASSLNAPGQGAFGYTF.

This clonotype has a handful of counts. V is TRBV10-1 and J is TRBJ2-1; possible D gene TRBD1, 7 bases. Germline loops: CDR1 WNHNN, CDR2 SYGVQD (reference sequence). The V end lost 3 bases, the J end lost 14 bases, and 17 bases lay between the germline ends. The CDR3 runs 13 residues. CDR3 residues: CASSESDRRREFF. DNA of the CDR3: TGCGCCAGCAGTGAATCGGACAGGAGGAGGGAGTTCTTC.

V is TRBV11-2 and J is TRBJ1-2, with D possibly matching TRBD1 (5 bases). Per the germline V gene, CDR1 is SGHAT and CDR2 is FQNNGV. Between the trimmed V and J ends, which lost 2 bases and 8 bases, there was a span of 12 bases. The CDR3 totals 13 residues. CDR3 region: CASSLRQQAGYTF. The CDR3 DNA follows: TGTGCCAGCAGCTTACGGCAACAGGCCGGCTACACCTTC.

This clonotype has only a few counts. This chain's CDR3 is CASSLRERDTQYF. In DNA form, the CDR3 reads TGTGCCAGCAGCCTCAGGGAGAGAGATACGCAGTATTTT. This sequence joins TRBV7-8 and TRBJ2-3; D possibly matches TRBD1 or TRBD2 (5 bases each). V was cut by 5 bases and J by 5 bases, with 11 bases left in between. This CDR3 spans 13 amino acids. Germline CDR1 is SGHVS and CDR2 is FQNEAQ. The entire variable domain, with the rest obtained from reference TRBV7-8 and TRBJ2-3, is as follows: GAGVSQSPRYKVAKRGQDVALRCDPISGHVSLFWYQQALGQGPEFLTYFQNEAQLDKSGLPSDRFFAERPEGSVSTLKIQRTQQEDSAVYLCASSLRERDTQYFGPGTRLTVL.

The chain recombines TRBV21-1 with TRBJ2-2. TRBV21-1 is reported as a pseudogene. The CDR3 totals 14 residues. The CDR3 nucleotides are TGTGCCAGCAGCAAATTAACAGACACCGGGGAGCTGTTTTTT. It encodes CASSKLTDTGELFF.

This sequence joins TRBV2 and TRBJ1-6; possibly TRBD1 for D (5 bases). The length of the CDR3 is 14 residues. Trimming removed 6 bases from V and 6 bases from J, with 12 bases in between. Germline CDR1 is SNHLY and CDR2 is FYNNEI. This CDR3 is CASRPGVSNSPLHF. The CDR3 coding sequence is TGTGCCAGCAGGCCGGGGGTGAGTAATTCACCCCTCCACTTT.

This chain links TRBV20-1 with TRBJ1-5; D gene ambiguous. The V gene lost 7 bases and the J gene lost 5 bases, with 12 bases spanning the gap. CDR1 is DFQATT, CDR2 SNEGSKA, per germline (reference sequence). This CDR3 has 12 amino acids. CDR3 sequence: CSVGRRDQPQHF. The CDR3 DNA is TGCAGTGTTGGACGACGGGATCAGCCCCAGCATTTT.

V gene TRBV12-3 or TRBV12-4 combines with J gene TRBJ1-1; D remains ambiguous. The CDR3 runs to 15 residues. V was pared by 7 bases and J by 2 bases, with 17 bases between. This CDR3 is CASTKAGRDNTEAFF. The CDR3 nucleotides read TGTGCCAGCACCAAAGCGGGCAGAGATAACACTGAAGCTTTCTTT.

This clonotype is classed as medium-sized. The chain combines TRBV7-2 with TRBJ2-3; no clear D gene. This CDR3 contains 13 residues. Germline V gene sequence: CDR1 SGHTA, CDR2 FQGNSA. V lost 5 bases and J 4 bases, leaving 10 bases between the germline ends. The CDR3: CASSVMGPDTQYF. As DNA, the CDR3 is TGTGCCAGCAGCGTGATGGGTCCAGATACGCAGTATTTT.